This TCR beta chain was identified in a study of T cell responses to AZD1222 COVID-19 vaccine. Study observations and caveats: With two AZD1222 doses given, Spike-specific TCR breadth and depth both rose. Clonal diversity was possibly underestimated, and the donors were mostly white British, with more females. Close to half of spike-specific TCRs reportedly recognize unmutated variant regions.

Profiling relied on immunoSEQ multiplex PCR, and the TCRdb table lists in-frame clones only, not all of them. The sample yields a few hundred thousand clones, approximately 93% seen once. Comment on this clone: What it binds is not known.

This sequence was found in an adult in good health. The sample consisted of peripheral blood, taken on day 0 of AZD1222 vaccination.

The CDR3 reads CASTLTGANVLTF. The CDR3 coding sequence is TGTGCCAGCACCTTAACGGGGGCCAACGTCCTGACTTTC. V gene TRBV6-5 combines with J gene TRBJ2-6, with D uncertain. Trimming took 7 bases from V and 4 from J, leaving 8 bases between them. Per germline, CDR1 MNHEY and CDR2 SVGAGI. The CDR3 runs to 13 residues.